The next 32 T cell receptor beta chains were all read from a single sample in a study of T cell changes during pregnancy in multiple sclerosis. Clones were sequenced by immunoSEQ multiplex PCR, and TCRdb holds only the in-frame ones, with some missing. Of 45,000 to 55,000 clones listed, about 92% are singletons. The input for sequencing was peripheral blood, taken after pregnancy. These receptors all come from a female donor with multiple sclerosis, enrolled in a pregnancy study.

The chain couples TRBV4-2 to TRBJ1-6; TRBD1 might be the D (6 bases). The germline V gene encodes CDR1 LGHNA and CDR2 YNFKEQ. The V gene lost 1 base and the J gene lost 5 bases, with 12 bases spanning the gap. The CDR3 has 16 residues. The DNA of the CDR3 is TGTGCCAGCAGCCAAGGGACAGTCGGGCATAATTCACCCCTCCACTTT. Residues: CASSQGTVGHNSPLHF.

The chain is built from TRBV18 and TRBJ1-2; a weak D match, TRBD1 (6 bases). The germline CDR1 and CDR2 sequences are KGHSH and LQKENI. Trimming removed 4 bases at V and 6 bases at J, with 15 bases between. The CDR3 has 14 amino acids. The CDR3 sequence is CASSREAGADGYTF. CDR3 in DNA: TGTGCCAGCTCACGCGAGGCAGGGGCGGATGGCTACACCTTC.

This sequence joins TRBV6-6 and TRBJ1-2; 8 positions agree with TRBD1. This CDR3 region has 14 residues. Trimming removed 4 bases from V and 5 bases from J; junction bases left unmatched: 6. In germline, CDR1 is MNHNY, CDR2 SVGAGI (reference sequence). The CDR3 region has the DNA TGTGCCAGCAGTTCACAGGGGGTAGGATATGGCTACACCTTC. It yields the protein CASSSQGVGYGYTF.

The CDR3: CATSRETQGNIQYF. The CDR3 coding sequence is TGTGCCACCAGCAGAGAGACACAGGGAAACATTCAGTACTTC. V and J are TRBV15 and TRBJ2-4; perhaps TRBD1 as D (6 bases). V gave up 0 bases and J gave up 6 bases, with 9 bases separating them. The V gene's germline CDR1 is LNHNV and CDR2 YYDKDF (reference sequence). CDR3 length: 14 amino acids.

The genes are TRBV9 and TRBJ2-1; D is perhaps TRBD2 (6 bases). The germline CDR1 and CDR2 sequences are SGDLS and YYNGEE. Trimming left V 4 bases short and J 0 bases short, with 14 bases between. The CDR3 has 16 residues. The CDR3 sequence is CASSLRGGGSYNEQFF. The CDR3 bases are TGTGCCAGCAGCCTCCGTGGGGGAGGCTCCTACAATGAGCAGTTCTTC. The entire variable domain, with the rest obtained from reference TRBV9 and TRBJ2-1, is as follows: DSGVTQTPKHLITATGQRVTLRCSPRSGDLSVYWYQQSLDQGLQFLIQYYNGEERAKGNILERFSAQQFPDLHSELNLSSLELGDSALYFCASSLRGGGSYNEQFFGPGTRLTVL.

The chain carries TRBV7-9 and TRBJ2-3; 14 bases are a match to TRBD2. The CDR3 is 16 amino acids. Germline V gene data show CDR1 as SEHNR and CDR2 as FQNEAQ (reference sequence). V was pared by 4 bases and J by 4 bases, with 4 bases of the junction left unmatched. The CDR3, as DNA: TGTGCCAGCAGCTCGGGACTAGCGGGGGTCGCAGATACGCAGTATTTT. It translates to CASSSGLAGVADTQYF.

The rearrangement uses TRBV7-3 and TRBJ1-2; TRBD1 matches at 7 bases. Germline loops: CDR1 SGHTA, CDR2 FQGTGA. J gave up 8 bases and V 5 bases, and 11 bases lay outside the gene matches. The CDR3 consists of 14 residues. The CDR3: CASSLNRGVRGYTF. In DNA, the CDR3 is TGTGCCAGCAGCCTAAACAGGGGTGTTCGAGGCTACACCTTC.

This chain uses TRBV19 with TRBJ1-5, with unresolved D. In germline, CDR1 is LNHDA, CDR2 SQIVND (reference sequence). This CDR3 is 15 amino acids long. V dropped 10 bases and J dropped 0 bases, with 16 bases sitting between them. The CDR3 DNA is TGTGCCACCCGGGGAGGGTGGAATAGCAATCAGCCCCAGCATTTT. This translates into CATRGGWNSNQPQHF.

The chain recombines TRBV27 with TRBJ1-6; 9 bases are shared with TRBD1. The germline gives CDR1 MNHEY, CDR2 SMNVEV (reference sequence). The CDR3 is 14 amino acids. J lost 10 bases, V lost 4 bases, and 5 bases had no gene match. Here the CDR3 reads CASSSGTGMSPLHF. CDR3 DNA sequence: TGTGCCAGCAGTTCCGGGACAGGGATGTCACCCCTCCACTTT.

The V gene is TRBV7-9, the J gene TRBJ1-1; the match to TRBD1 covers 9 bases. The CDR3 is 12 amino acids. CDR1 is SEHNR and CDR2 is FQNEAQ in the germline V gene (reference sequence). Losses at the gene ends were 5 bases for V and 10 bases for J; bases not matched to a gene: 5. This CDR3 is CASSGTGKGAFF. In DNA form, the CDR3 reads TGTGCCAGCAGCGGGACAGGGAAGGGAGCTTTCTTT.

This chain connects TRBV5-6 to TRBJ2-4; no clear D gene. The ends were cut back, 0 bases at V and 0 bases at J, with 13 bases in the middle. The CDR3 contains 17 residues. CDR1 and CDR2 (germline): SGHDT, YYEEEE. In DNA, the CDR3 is TGTGCCAGCAGCTTGGTTCGCCAGGCTCTAGCCAAAAACATTCAGTACTTC. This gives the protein CASSLVRQALAKNIQYF.

CDR3 sequence reads: CASSGRQARGTGELFF. The CDR3, as DNA: TGTGCCAGCAGTGGTCGACAGGCACGGGGCACCGGGGAGCTGTTTTTT. The chain recombines TRBV6-1 with TRBJ2-2; D possibly corresponds to TRBD1 (6 bases). Between the trimmed V and J ends, which lost 4 bases and 4 bases, there was a span of 16 bases. Germline CDR1 MNHNS, CDR2 SASEGT. The CDR3 is 16 residues long.

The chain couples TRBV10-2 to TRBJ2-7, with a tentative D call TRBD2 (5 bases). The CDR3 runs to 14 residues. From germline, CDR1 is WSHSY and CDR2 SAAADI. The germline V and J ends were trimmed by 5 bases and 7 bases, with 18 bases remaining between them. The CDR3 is CASSNLGLEGEQYF. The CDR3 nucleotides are TGCGCCAGCAGTAACCTTGGACTGGAAGGGGAGCAGTACTTC.

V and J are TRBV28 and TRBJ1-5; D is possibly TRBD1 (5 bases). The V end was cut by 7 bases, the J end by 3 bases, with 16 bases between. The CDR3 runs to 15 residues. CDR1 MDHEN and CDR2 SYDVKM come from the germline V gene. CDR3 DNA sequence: TGTGCCAGCAAGGAGACAGTCCATTTCAATCAGCCCCAGCATTTT. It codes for CASKETVHFNQPQHF.

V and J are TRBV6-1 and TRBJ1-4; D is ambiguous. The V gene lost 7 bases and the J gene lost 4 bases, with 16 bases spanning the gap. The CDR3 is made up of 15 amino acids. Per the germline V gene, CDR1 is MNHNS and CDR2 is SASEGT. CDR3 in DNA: TGTGCCAGCACTGCGCGGGGAACCCTTAATGAAAAACTGTTTTTT. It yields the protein CASTARGTLNEKLFF.

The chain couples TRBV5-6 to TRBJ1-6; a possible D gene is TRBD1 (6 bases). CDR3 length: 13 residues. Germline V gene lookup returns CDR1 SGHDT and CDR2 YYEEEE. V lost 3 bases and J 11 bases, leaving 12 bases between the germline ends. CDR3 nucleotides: TGTGCCAGCAGCTCCCAGGGGTTTACACCCCTCCACTTT. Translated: CASSSQGFTPLHF.

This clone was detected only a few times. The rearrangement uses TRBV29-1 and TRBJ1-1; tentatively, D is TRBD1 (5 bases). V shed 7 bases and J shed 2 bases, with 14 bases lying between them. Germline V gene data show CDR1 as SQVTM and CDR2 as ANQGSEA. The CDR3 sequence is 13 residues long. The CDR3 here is CSGYGGSNTEAFF. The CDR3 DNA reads TGCAGCGGGTACGGGGGGTCCAACACTGAAGCTTTCTTT.

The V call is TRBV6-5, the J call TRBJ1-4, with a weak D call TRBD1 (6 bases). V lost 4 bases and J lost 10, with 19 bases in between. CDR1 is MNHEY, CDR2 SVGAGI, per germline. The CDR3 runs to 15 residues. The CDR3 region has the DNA TGTGCCAGCAGTTCAGGGACATTCGAGGGTGCAAAACTGTTTTTT. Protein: CASSSGTFEGAKLFF.

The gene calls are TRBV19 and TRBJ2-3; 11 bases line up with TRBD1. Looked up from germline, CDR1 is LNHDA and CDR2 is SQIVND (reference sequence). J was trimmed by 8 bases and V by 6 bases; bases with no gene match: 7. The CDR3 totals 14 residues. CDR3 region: CASRGQGGSVTQYF. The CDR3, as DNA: TGTGCCAGTAGGGGACAGGGGGGGTCCGTTACGCAGTATTTT.

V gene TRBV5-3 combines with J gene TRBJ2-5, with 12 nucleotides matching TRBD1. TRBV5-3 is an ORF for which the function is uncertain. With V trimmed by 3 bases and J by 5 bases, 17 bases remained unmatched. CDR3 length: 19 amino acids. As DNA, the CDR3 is TGTGCCAGAAGCTGCCGGGACAGGGGGCTCCCGAAAAAATTGGAGACCCAGTACTTC. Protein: CARSCRDRGLPKKLETQYF.

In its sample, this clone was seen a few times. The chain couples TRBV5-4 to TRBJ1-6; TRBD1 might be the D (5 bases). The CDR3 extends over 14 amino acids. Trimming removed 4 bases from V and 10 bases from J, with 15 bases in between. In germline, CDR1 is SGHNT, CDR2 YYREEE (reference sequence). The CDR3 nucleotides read TGTGCCAGCAGCCCGGGGGAGGGTTACTCACCCCTCCACTTT. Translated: CASSPGEGYSPLHF.

As DNA, the CDR3 is TGTGCCTGGAAGACACCTTACTCCTACGAGCAGTACTTC. Translating it yields CAWKTPYSYEQYF. The chain employs TRBV30 and TRBJ2-7; D unresolved. V lost 4 bases, J lost 0 bases, and 10 bases lay in between. The CDR3 contains 13 residues. In germline, CDR1 is GTSNPN, CDR2 SVGIG (reference sequence).

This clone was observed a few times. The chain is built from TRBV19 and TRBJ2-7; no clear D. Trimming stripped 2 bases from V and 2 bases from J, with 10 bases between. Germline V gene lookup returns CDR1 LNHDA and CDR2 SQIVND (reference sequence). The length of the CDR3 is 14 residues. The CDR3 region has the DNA TGTGCCAGTAGTATAAGTAACGGAGCCTACGAGCAGTACTTC. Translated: CASSISNGAYEQYF.

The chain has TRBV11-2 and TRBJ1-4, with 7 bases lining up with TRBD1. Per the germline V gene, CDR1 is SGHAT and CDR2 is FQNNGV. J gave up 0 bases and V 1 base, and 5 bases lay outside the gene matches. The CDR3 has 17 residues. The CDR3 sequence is CASSLGDRTATNEKLFF. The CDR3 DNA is TGTGCCAGCAGCTTAGGGGACAGAACTGCAACTAATGAAAAACTGTTTTTT.

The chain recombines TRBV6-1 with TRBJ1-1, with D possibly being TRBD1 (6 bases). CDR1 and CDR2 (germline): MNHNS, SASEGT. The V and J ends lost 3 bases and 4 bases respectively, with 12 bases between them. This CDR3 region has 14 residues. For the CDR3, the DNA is TGTGCCAGCAGTGAGTCCAGGGGAGTCACTGAAGCTTTCTTT. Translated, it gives CASSESRGVTEAFF.

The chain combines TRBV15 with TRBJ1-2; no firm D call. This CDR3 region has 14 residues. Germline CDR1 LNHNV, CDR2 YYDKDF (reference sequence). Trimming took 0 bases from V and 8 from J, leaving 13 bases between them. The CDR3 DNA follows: TGTGCCACCAGCAGAGATCTCGGTGTAAGCGGCTACACCTTC. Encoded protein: CATSRDLGVSGYTF.

CDR3 sequence reads: CASSLGEGTEAFF. The CDR3 DNA is TGTGCCAGCAGCCTTGGGGAGGGCACTGAAGCTTTCTTT. The chain employs TRBV27 and TRBJ1-1, with unresolved D. Germline CDR1 reads MNHEY; CDR2 reads SMNVEV (reference sequence). The CDR3 is made up of 13 amino acids. With 6 bases removed from V and 4 bases from J, the gap between germline ends came to 12 bases.

CDR3: CASSLPGTIDVDGYTF. As DNA, the CDR3 is TGTGCCAGCAGCTTGCCCGGGACAATAGATGTTGATGGCTACACCTTC. This chain uses TRBV5-4 with TRBJ1-2; perhaps TRBD1 as D (6 bases). In germline, CDR1 is SGHNT, CDR2 YYREEE (reference sequence). The CDR3 consists of 16 residues. V lost 1 base and J 6 bases, leaving 19 bases between the germline ends.

CDR3 bases: TGCGCCAGCAGCCTTGGGGGGCAGGGGGCCTACGAGCAGTACTTC. Translating gives CASSLGGQGAYEQYF. The rearrangement joins TRBV4-1 to TRBJ2-7; D perhaps matches TRBD1 (7 bases). Germline lookup yields CDR1 MGHRA and CDR2 YSYEKL. V was pared by 4 bases and J by 2 bases, with 15 bases between. The CDR3 runs 15 residues.

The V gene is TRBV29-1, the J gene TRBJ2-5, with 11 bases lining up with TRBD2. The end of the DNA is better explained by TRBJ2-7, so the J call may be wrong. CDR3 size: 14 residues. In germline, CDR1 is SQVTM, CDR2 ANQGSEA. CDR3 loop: CSVVTSGDPYEQYF. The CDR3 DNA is TGCAGCGTTGTGACTAGCGGGGATCCCTACGAGCAGTACTTC.

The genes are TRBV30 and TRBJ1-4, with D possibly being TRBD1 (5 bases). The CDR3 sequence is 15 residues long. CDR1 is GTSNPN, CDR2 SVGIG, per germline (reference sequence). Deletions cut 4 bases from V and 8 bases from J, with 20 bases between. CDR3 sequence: CAWKGGGRVNEKLFF. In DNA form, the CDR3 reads TGTGCCTGGAAGGGTGGCGGCAGGGTAAACGAAAAACTGTTTTTT.

The CDR3 DNA reads TGTGCCAGCACCCCTACGGGCGCCCAGGGGACTAACTATGGCTACACCTTC. Translating gives CASTPTGAQGTNYGYTF. The V and J genes are TRBV25-1 and TRBJ1-2, with D perhaps matching TRBD1 (6 bases). The length of the CDR3 is 17 residues. Trimming took 7 bases from V and 0 from J, leaving 21 bases between them. The germline V gene encodes CDR1 MGHDK and CDR2 SYGVNS.